Below, one TCR beta chain is given with its context. These data are taken from a study of blood T cell repertoires in COVID-19. This CDR3 is built from 14 residues. Trimming left V 3 bases short and J 5 bases short, with 15 bases between. Germline loops: CDR1 SGHDT, CDR2 YYEEEE. The assay was immunoSEQ multiplex PCR, and TCRdb's table has in-frame clones only and misses some. The sample has about 46,000 clones, about 89% seen once. This chain uses TRBV5-6 with TRBJ2-7; D possibly corresponds to TRBD1 (6 bases). This TCR came from a man aged 60 to 75 with active or convalescent COVID-19. Input material: peripheral blood. CDR3 protein: CASSWIRGSNEQYF. The DNA of the CDR3 is TGTGCCAGCAGCTGGATTAGGGGGAGTAACGAGCAGTACTTC.